Listed here are 2 T cell receptor beta chains from one sample, sequenced in a study of shared clonotypes between healthy human individuals (dated by TCRdb to between 2020 and 2021). The receptor library was made with the immunoSEQ multiplex PCR assay. Drawn from immuneACCESS, this table holds only the in-frame rearrangements with V and J called that TCRdb kept. Clones are partly lost; checked studies trace under half to an unresolved V gene and leave the rest unexplained. The sample table lists 700,000 to 950,000 clones, about 97% of them with a count of one. Less than 0.25% of the sample belongs to the ten largest clones. CD8 naive samples were obtained by positive selection for CCR7 among CD45RO-negative cells, yielding a CD45RA+CCR7+ population from which TemRA cells were excluded. Sequencing used naive CD8+ T cells sorted from blood. The cell subset or site label, as the study defines it: CD45RA+CCR7+. The receptors were gathered from a man aged 25-45 years in good health.

This chain joins TRBV25-1 and TRBJ2-3; 9 bases are a match to TRBD2. V lost 1 base to trimming and J lost 4 bases; unmatched junction nucleotides: 9. CDR3 size: 17 residues. Germline-derived CDR1 and CDR2 are MGHDK and SYGVNS. The CDR3 is CASSEWGSGSSPDTQYF. Written as DNA, the CDR3 is TGTGCCAGCAGTGAATGGGGTAGCGGGAGCTCACCAGATACGCAGTATTTT.

This chain connects TRBV19 to TRBJ2-7; D is perhaps TRBD1 (6 bases). V was pared by 4 bases and J by 2 bases, with 18 bases between. CDR3 size: 16 residues. CDR1 LNHDA and CDR2 SQIVND come from the germline V gene (reference sequence). The CDR3 bases are TGTGCCAGTAGTACCCCCGGCAGGGGCCTACCCTACGAGCAGTACTTC. This translates into CASSTPGRGLPYEQYF.